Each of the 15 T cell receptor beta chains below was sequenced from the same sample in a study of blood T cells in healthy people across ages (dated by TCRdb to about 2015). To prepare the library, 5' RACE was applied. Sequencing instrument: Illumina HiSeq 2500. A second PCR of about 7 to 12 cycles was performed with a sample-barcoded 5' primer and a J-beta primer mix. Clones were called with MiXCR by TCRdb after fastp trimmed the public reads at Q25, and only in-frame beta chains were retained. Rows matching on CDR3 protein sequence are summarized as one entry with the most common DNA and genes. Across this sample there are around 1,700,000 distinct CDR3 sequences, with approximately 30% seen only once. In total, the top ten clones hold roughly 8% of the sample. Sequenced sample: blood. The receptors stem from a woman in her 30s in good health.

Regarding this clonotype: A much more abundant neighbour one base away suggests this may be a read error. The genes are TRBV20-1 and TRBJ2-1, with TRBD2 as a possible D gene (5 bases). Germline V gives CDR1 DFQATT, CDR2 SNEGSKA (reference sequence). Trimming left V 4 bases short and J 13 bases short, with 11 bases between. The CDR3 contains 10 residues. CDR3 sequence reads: CSATGETQFF. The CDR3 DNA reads TGCAGTGCTACCGGGGAGACCCAGTTCTTC.

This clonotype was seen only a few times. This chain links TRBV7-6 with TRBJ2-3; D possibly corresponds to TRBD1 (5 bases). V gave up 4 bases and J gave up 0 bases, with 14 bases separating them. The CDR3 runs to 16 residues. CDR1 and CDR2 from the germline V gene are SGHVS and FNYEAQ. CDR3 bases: TGTGCCAGCAGCTGGGGCCGTATCACTAGCACAGATACGCAGTATTTT. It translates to CASSWGRITSTDTQYF.

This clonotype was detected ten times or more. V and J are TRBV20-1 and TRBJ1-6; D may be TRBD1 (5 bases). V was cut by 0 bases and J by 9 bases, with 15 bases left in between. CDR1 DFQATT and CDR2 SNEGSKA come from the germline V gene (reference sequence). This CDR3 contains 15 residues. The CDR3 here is CSARDTRGASSPLHF. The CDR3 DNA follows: TGCAGTGCTAGAGACACTCGCGGGGCCTCTTCACCCCTCCACTTT.

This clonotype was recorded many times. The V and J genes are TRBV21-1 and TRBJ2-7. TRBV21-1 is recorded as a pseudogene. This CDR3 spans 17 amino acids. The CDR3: CASSKVAARGISYEQYF. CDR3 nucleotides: TGTGCCAGCAGCAAAGTAGCTGCGCGGGGGATCTCCTACGAGCAGTACTTC.

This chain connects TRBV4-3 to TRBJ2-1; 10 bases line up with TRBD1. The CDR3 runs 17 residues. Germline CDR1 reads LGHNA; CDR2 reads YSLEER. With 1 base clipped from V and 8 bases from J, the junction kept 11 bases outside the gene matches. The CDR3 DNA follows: TGCGCCAGCAGCCAAGGCCCGAAGCGGGACAGGGGCGATGAGCAGTTCTTC. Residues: CASSQGPKRDRGDEQFF.

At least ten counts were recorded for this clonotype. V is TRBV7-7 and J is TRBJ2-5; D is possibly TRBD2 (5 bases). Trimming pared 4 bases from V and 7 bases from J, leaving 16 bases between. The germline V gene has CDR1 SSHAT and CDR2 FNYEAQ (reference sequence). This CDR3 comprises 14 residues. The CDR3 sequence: CASSSEDTGGTQYF. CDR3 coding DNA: TGTGCCAGCAGCTCGGAAGACACCGGAGGGACCCAGTACTTC. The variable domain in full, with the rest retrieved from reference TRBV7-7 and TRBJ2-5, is GAGVSQSPRYKVTKRGQDVTLRCDPISSHATLYWYQQALGQGPEFLTYFNYEAQPDKSGLPSDRFSAERPEGSISTLTIQRTEQRDSAMYRCASSSEDTGGTQYFGPGTRLLVL.

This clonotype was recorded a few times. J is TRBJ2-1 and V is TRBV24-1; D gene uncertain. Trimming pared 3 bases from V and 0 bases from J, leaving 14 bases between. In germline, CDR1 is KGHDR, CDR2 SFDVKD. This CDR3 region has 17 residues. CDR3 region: CATSDGVKGRSYNEQFF. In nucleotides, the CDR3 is TGTGCCACCAGTGATGGGGTTAAGGGTCGCTCCTACAATGAGCAGTTCTTC.

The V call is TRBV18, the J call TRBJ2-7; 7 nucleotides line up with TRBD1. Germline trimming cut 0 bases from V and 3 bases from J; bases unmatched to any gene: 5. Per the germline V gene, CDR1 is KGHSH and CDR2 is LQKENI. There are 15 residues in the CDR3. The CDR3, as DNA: TGTGCCAGCTCACCACCCGGGACAGCCGGCTACGAGCAGTACTTC. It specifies CASSPPGTAGYEQYF.

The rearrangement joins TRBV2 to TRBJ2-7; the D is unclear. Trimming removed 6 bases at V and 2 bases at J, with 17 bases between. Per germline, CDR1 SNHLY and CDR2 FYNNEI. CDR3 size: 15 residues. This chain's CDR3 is CASSDDTGLPYEQYF. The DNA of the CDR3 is TGTGCCAGCAGCGACGACACCGGCCTACCCTACGAGCAGTACTTC. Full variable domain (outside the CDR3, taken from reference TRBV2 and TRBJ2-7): EPEVTQTPSHQVTQMGQEVILRCVPISNHLYFYWYRQILGQKVEFLVSFYNNEISEKSEIFDDQFSVERPDGSNFTLKIRSTKLEDSAMYFCASSDDTGLPYEQYFGPGTRLTVT.

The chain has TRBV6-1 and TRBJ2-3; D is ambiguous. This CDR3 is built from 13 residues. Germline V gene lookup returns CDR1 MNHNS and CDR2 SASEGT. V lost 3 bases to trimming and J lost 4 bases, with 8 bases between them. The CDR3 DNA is TGTGCCAGCAGTGACCTCCGGCCAGATACGCAGTATTTT. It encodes CASSDLRPDTQYF.

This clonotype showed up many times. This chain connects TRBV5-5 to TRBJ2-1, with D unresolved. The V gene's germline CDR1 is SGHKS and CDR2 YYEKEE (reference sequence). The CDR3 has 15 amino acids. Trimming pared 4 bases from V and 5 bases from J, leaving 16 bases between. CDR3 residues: CASSPLSGRNNEQFF. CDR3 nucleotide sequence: TGTGCCAGCAGCCCACTGTCGGGCCGAAACAATGAGCAGTTCTTC. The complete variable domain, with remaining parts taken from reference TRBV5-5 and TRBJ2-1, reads DAGVTQSPTHLIKTRGQQVTLRCSPISGHKSVSWYQQVLGQGPQFIFQYYEKEERGRGNFPDRFSARQFPNYSSELNVNALLLGDSALYLCASSPLSGRNNEQFFGPGTRLTVL.

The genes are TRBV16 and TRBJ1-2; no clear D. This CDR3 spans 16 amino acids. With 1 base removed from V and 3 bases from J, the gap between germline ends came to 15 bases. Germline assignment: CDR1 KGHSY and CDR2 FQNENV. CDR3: CASSQLAADKDYGYTF. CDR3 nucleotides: TGTGCCAGCAGCCAATTAGCCGCAGATAAGGACTATGGCTACACCTTC. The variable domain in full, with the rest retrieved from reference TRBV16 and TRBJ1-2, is GEEVAQTPKHLVRGEGQKAKLYCAPIKGHSYVFWYQQVLKNEFKFLISFQNENVFDETGMPKERFSAKCLPNSPCSLEIQATKLEDSAVYFCASSQLAADKDYGYTFGSGTRLTVV.

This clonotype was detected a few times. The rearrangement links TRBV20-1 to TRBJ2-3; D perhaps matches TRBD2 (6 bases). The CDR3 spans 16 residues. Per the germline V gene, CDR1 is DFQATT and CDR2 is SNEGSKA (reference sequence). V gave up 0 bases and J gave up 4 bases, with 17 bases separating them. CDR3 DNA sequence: TGCAGTGCTAGAGAGGCTAGCGTTAGGGGCGCAGATACGCAGTATTTT. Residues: CSAREASVRGADTQYF.

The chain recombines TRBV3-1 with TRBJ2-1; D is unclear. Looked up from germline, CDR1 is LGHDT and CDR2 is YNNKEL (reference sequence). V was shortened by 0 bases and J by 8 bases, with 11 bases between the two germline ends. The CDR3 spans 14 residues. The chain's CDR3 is CASSQDFTGDEQFF. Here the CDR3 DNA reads TGTGCCAGCAGCCAAGATTTTACCGGTGATGAGCAGTTCTTC.

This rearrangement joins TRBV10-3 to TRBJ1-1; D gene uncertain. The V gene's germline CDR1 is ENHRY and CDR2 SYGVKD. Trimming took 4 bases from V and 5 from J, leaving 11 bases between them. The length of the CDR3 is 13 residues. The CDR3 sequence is CAISARVGTEAFF. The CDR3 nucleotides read TGTGCCATCAGTGCACGTGTAGGGACTGAAGCTTTCTTT.